This T cell receptor (beta chain) was identified in a study of breast tumors, draining lymph nodes, adjacent tissues. This clonotype was recorded many times. TCRdb reprocessed the multiplex PCR reads via MiXCR and lists one record per CDR3 protein. The repertoire holds tens of thousands of distinct CDR3 sequences, with under 30% as singletons. The V gene end was trimmed by 0 bases and the J gene end by 3 bases; junction bases not matched to a gene: 4. CDR1 is MGHRA, CDR2 YSYEKL, per germline. The CDR3 has 15 residues. V gene TRBV4-1 combines with J gene TRBJ2-7, with 8 bases identical to TRBD1. The TCR comes from a female donor with breast cancer. Some clones in this sample may be carry-over from other donors' samples. Sequencing used breast tumor tissue. The CDR3 sequence: CASSQDRGTGYEQYF. The CDR3, as DNA: TGCGCCAGCAGCCAAGATCGGGGGACAGGCTACGAGCAGTACTTC.